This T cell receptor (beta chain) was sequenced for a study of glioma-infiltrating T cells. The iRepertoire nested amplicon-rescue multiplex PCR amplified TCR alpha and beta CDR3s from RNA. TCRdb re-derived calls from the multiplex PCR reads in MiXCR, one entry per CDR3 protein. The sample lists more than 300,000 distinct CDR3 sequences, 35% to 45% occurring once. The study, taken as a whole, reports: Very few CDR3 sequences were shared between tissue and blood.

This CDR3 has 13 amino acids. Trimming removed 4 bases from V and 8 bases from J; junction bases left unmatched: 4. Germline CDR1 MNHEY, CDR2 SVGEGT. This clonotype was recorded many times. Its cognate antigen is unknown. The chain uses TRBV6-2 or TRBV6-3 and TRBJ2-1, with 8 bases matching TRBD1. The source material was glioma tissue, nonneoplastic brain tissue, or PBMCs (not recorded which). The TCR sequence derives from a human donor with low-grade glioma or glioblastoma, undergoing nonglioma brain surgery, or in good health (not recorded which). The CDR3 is CASSWTGFDEQFF. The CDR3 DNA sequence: TGTGCCAGCAGTTGGACAGGGTTCGATGAGCAGTTCTTC.